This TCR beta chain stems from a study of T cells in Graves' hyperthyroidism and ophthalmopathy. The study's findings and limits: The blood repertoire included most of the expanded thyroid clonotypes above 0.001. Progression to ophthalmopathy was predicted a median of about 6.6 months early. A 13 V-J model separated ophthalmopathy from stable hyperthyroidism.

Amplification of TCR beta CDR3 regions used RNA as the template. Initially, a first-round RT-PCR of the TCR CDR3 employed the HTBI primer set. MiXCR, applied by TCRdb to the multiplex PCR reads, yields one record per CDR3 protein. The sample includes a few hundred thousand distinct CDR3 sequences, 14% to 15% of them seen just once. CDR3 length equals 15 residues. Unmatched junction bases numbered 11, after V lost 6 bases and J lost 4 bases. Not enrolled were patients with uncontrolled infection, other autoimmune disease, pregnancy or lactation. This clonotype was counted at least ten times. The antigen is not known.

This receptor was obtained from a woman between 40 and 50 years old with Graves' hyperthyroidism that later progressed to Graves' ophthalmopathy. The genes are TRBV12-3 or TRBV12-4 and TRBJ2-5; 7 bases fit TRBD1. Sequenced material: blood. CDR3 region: CASRQGNQIRETQYF. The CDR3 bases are TGTGCCAGCAGACAGGGGAACCAAATAAGAGAGACCCAGTACTTC.